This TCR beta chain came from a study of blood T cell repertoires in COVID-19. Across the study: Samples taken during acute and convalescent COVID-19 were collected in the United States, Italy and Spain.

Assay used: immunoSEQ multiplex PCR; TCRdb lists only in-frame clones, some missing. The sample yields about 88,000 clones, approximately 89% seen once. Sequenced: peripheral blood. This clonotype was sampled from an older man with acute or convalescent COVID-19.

The CDR3 DNA sequence: TGTGCCAGCTCACCATTTATCTCAAGGGAGGCCAACGAGCAGTACTTC. Translating gives CASSPFISREANEQYF. This sequence joins TRBV18 and TRBJ2-7; possible D gene TRBD2, 6 bases. The V and J ends lost 2 bases and 5 bases respectively, with 19 bases between them. The CDR3 has 16 amino acids. Germline V gene data show CDR1 as KGHSH and CDR2 as LQKENI. Drawing the rest from reference TRBV18 and TRBJ2-7, the complete variable domain is NAGVMQNPRHLVRRRGQEARLRCSPMKGHSHVYWYRQLPEEGLKFMVYLQKENIIDESGMPKERFSAEFPKEGPSILRIQQVVRGDSAAYFCASSPFISREANEQYFGPGTRLTVT.